This T cell receptor (beta chain) comes out of a study of blood T cell repertoires in COVID-19. The overall study: The origin of the acute and convalescent COVID-19 samples was the United States, Italy and Spain. From T cells, B-cell-depleted T cells, or PBMCs came the material, which was cDNA or gDNA.

The CDR3 runs to 15 residues. V shed 5 bases, J shed 5 bases, and the junction held 11 bases outside the gene matches. Germline V gene sequence: CDR1 MNHEY, CDR2 SVGEGT. In the original processing: Estimated nucleated cell counts came from reference gene primer amplification. TCRdb keeps only in-frame clones here, not all; method: immunoSEQ multiplex PCR. V and J calls and clone size come straight from that table; D and trimming were deduced from the DNA. Found here are under 65,000 clones, around 76% of them singletons; the top ten hold 20% to 25%. The sample consisted of peripheral blood. This receptor was taken from an older woman with acute or convalescent COVID-19. V gene TRBV6-2 or TRBV6-3 combines with J gene TRBJ2-7; 8 nucleotides align to TRBD1. Here the CDR3 DNA reads TGTGCCAGCAGTACGAGGACAGGGATGATGAACGAGCAGTACTTC. Its translation is CASSTRTGMMNEQYF.